This T cell receptor beta chain was recorded in a study of blood T cell repertoires in COVID-19. Overall study context: Samples came from the United States, Italy and Spain, spanning acute and convalescent COVID-19.

The authors' processing: The assay estimated nucleated cells by amplifying reference gene primers. This table comes from immunoSEQ multiplex PCR, and its TCRdb copy is limited to in-frame clones, with some not included. The DNA gave D and trimming, while V, J and clone size come from that table. The sample carries under 150,000 clones, about 80% recorded once. The CDR3 totals 13 residues. CDR1 is GTSNPN, CDR2 SVGIG, per germline (reference sequence). Trimming cost V 2 bases and J 9 bases, with 16 bases left between them. This sequence joins TRBV30 and TRBJ1-1; D may be TRBD1 (5 bases). This clonotype originated in a woman of 80 years or more with acute or convalescent COVID-19. Sequencing input: peripheral blood. CDR3 nucleotide sequence: TGTGCCTGGAGTCCACCGGACACCTTGAAAGCTTTCTTT. As protein: CAWSPPDTLKAFF.